A single sample gave rise to the 16 T cell receptor beta chains below, sequenced in a study of T cell changes during pregnancy in multiple sclerosis. Some clones are missing from TCRdb's copy, which holds only in-frame ones; the method was immunoSEQ multiplex PCR. The sample lists tens of thousands of clones, 85% to 95% occurring once. The material was CD8+ T cells from peripheral blood mononuclear cells, obtained in the third trimester of pregnancy. The receptors here all came from a female donor with multiple sclerosis, enrolled in a pregnancy study.

The J gene is TRBJ2-5, the V gene TRBV19, with TRBD1 identical over 8 bases. The V segment lost 0 bases and the J segment 4 bases; nucleotides outside the gene matches: 4. The CDR3 loop spans 15 amino acids. The V gene's germline CDR1 is LNHDA and CDR2 SQIVND (reference sequence). The CDR3 protein is CASSIDLDRGETQYF. The CDR3, as DNA: TGTGCCAGTAGTATAGATCTTGACAGGGGAGAGACCCAGTACTTC.

The rearrangement uses TRBV12-1 and TRBJ2-1; the table's D call TRBD2 went unverified against the DNA. TRBV12-1 is shown as a pseudogene. CDR3 length: 17 amino acids. The CDR3 DNA sequence: TGTGCCAGCAGCTCCCCGGCGGGACTAGCGACCTACAATGAGCAGTTCTTC. Protein: CASSSPAGLATYNEQFF.

V and J are TRBV28 and TRBJ1-2; 7 bases fit TRBD1. The CDR3 extends over 15 amino acids. The ends lost 1 base at V and 4 bases at J; junction bases unmatched: 6. From germline, CDR1 is MDHEN and CDR2 SYDVKM. CDR3 coding DNA: TGTGCCAGCAGTTTATCGAATCCAGGGGGCTATGGCTACACCTTC. Its protein is CASSLSNPGGYGYTF.

The rearrangement links TRBV19 to TRBJ2-3; TRBD1 agrees at 11 bases. V lost 5 bases, J lost 3 bases, and 4 bases stayed unmatched. Germline-derived CDR1 and CDR2 are LNHDA and SQIVND (reference sequence). The CDR3 spans 15 residues. The CDR3 sequence: CASSAGQGGTDTQYF. The CDR3 DNA sequence: TGTGCCAGTAGTGCGGGACAGGGGGGGACAGATACGCAGTATTTT.

J is TRBJ2-2 and V is TRBV19, with 12 bases aligning to TRBD1. The CDR3 contains 14 residues. J gave up 7 bases and V 5 bases, and 2 bases lay outside the gene matches. Germline V gives CDR1 LNHDA, CDR2 SQIVND (reference sequence). Here the CDR3 reads CASSGTGGHGELFF. DNA for the CDR3: TGTGCCAGTAGTGGGACAGGGGGCCACGGGGAGCTGTTTTTT.

Worth noting for this clone: The sample contains more than one DNA sequence encoding this CDR3. The rearrangement links TRBV9 to TRBJ2-7; D is possibly TRBD1 (5 bases). Trimming stripped 2 bases from V and 3 bases from J, with 9 bases between. The CDR3 is 13 residues long. Germline CDR1 reads SGDLS; CDR2 reads YYNGEE. The CDR3 bases are TGTGCCAGCAGCGTGAGCGACAGCTACGAGCAGTACTTC. This sequence encodes CASSVSDSYEQYF.

The chain employs TRBV7-2 and TRBJ1-2; D is possibly TRBD1 (6 bases). Germline-derived CDR1 and CDR2 are SGHTA and FQGNSA. This CDR3 has 12 amino acids. V was shortened by 5 bases and J by 4 bases, with 8 bases between the two germline ends. The CDR3: CASSADSYGYTF. The CDR3 DNA reads as TGTGCCAGCAGCGCGGACAGCTATGGCTACACCTTC.

The CDR3 DNA reads as TGTGCCAGCAGTTTAGGACAGCCTCTTTGGAACACCATATATTTT. Translation: CASSLGQPLWNTIYF. This sequence joins TRBV27 and TRBJ1-3, with D possibly TRBD1 on 6 matching bases. V lost 2 bases and J 7 bases, leaving 15 bases between the germline ends. The germline V gene has CDR1 MNHEY and CDR2 SMNVEV (reference sequence). This CDR3 contains 15 residues.

This clone was counted a single time. The V and J genes are TRBV4-3 and TRBJ1-1, with unresolved D. V was cut by 5 bases and J by 1 base, with 11 bases left in between. This CDR3 is built from 14 residues. Germline loops: CDR1 LGHNA, CDR2 YSLEER. The CDR3 DNA reads as TGCGCCAGCAGCATTGAGACGGGGAACACTGAAGCTTTCTTT. It translates to CASSIETGNTEAFF.

The CDR3 reads CASSLATTSYEQYF. Here the CDR3 DNA reads TGTGCCAGCAGCTTGGCCACGACTTCCTACGAGCAGTACTTC. The chain links TRBV5-6 to TRBJ2-7; D gene unclear. Trimming took off 0 bases at V and 1 base at J, with 8 bases between the two ends. Germline V gene data show CDR1 as SGHDT and CDR2 as YYEEEE. This CDR3 is built from 14 residues. Using reference TRBV5-6 and TRBJ2-7 for the parts outside the CDR3, the full variable domain is DAGVTQSPTHLIKTRGQQVTLRCSPKSGHDTVSWYQQALGQGPQFIFQYYEEEERQRGNFPDRFSGHQFPNYSSELNVNALLLGDSALYLCASSLATTSYEQYFGPGTRLTVT.

The chain has TRBV10-3 and TRBJ2-5; possible D gene TRBD1, 6 bases. The CDR3 totals 15 residues. V lost 3 bases, J lost 5 bases, and 16 bases lay in between. The V gene's germline CDR1 is ENHRY and CDR2 SYGVKD. Here the CDR3 DNA reads TGTGCCATCAGTGATCTGGCAGGGGAGCGGGAGACCCAGTACTTC. The encoded protein is CAISDLAGERETQYF.

The genes are TRBV15 and TRBJ1-1, with D possibly TRBD1 on 5 matching bases. CDR1 is LNHNV and CDR2 is YYDKDF in the germline V gene (reference sequence). The CDR3 totals 14 residues. Trimming cost V 0 bases and J 4 bases, with 9 bases left between them. CDR3 in DNA: TGTGCCACCAGCAGAGATAAGGGGCCCACTGAAGCTTTCTTT. Translated, it gives CATSRDKGPTEAFF.

V is TRBV19 and J is TRBJ1-5; D not resolved. The CDR3 is 15 amino acids. Germline V gene data show CDR1 as LNHDA and CDR2 as SQIVND (reference sequence). The V and J ends lost 3 bases and 4 bases respectively, with 13 bases between them. The CDR3, as DNA: TGTGCCAGTAGTATCGCCCAGACGGGGAATCAGCCCCAGCATTTT. Its translation is CASSIAQTGNQPQHF.

On this clone itself: This specimen includes other DNA sequences encoding the same CDR3. V usage is TRBV4-1 and J usage is TRBJ1-1; TRBD1 might be the D (6 bases). The V and J ends lost 0 bases and 1 base respectively, with 9 bases between them. CDR3 length equals 15 residues. The V gene's germline CDR1 is MGHRA and CDR2 YSYEKL. The DNA for the CDR3 is TGCGCCAGCAGCCAAGATTGGGGACAGAACACTGAAGCTTTCTTT. Its translation: CASSQDWGQNTEAFF.

This chain uses TRBV19 with TRBJ1-5; 9 nucleotides match TRBD1. Germline loops: CDR1 LNHDA, CDR2 SQIVND (reference sequence). V shed 1 base, J shed 6 bases, and the junction held 7 bases outside the gene matches. This CDR3 contains 16 residues. The CDR3 spells CASSIGWTGDGQPQHF. As DNA, the CDR3 is TGTGCCAGTAGTATAGGATGGACAGGGGATGGTCAGCCCCAGCATTTT.

As regards this clone: The junction differs from germline at one of its ends, possibly a read error. The chain combines TRBV5-4 with TRBJ1-2; D is possibly TRBD1 (5 bases). Germline V gives CDR1 SGHNT, CDR2 YYREEE (reference sequence). The CDR3 is 15 amino acids. The CDR3 here is CASSQEPWTSYGYTF. The CDR3 DNA reads as TGCGCCAGCAGCCAAGAACCGTGGACATCCTATGGCTACACCTTC.